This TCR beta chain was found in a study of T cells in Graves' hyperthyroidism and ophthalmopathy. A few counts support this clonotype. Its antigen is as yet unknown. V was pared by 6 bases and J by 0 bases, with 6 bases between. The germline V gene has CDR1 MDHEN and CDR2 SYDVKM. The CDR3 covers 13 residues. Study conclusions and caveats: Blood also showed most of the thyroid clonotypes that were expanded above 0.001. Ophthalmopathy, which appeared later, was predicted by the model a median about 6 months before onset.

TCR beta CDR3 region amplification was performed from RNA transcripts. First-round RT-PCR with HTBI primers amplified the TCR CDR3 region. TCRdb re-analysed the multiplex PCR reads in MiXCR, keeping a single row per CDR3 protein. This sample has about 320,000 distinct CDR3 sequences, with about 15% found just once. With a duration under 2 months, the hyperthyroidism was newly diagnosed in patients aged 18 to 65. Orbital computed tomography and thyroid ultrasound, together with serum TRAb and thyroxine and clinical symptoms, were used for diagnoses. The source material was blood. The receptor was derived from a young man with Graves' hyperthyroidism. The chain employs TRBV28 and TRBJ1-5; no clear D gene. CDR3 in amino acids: CASRTDSNQPQHF. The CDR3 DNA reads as TGTGCCAGCAGAACCGATAGCAATCAGCCCCAGCATTTT.